Sequencing of this T cell receptor beta chain was carried out in a study of molecular identifiers for immune sequencing clone quantification. Study results and limitations: Clones above 20 RNA copies contained over 97% of effector molecules but under 1% of naive ones.

TCRdb reprocessed the PCR reads with MiXCR, giving one entry per CDR3 protein. The sample consists of over 600,000 distinct CDR3 sequences, just under 20% of them appearing once. The V gene lost 2 bases and the J gene lost 4 bases, with 17 bases spanning the gap. CDR3 length: 16 residues. Germline V gives CDR1 MNHNS, CDR2 SASEGT. This clonotype has at least ten counts. Its antigen is currently unknown. Naive CD8 T cells were sorted, and the gate applied was CD8+CD4-CCR7+CD45RA+. The clonotype comes from a human donor in good health. Some libraries in this study had Jurkat cell RNA spiked in. The J gene is TRBJ1-1, the V gene TRBV6-1, with D perhaps TRBD1 (5 bases). Sample: naive CD8+ T cells from blood, with Jurkat cell RNA spiked in. Specified subset: FACS-sorted CD8+CD4-CCR7+CD45RA+ naive T cells. The chain's CDR3 is CASSEFWGDVGTEAFF. CDR3 in DNA: TGTGCCAGCAGTGAATTCTGGGGGGATGTCGGCACTGAAGCTTTCTTT.